Following are 8 T cell receptor beta chains from one sample sequenced in a study of cytomegalovirus exposure and HLA in healthy donors. Vbeta (60) and Jbeta (13) primers were used in the PCR. The method was immunoSEQ multiplex PCR; TCRdb's version includes in-frame clones alone and lacks a portion of them. This sample yields under 200,000 clones, of which approximately 81% are seen a single time; less than 2% belongs to the top ten. Sequenced: PBMCs. These receptors came from a man younger than 35 in good health and CMV-seronegative.

Remarks on this clone: In the same sample, other DNA sequences code for this CDR3. This sequence joins TRBV9 and TRBJ2-1, with a weak D call TRBD1 (5 bases). CDR1 SGDLS and CDR2 YYNGEE come from the germline V gene. The CDR3 spans 15 residues. V lost 2 bases to trimming and J lost 3 bases, with 12 bases between them. As DNA, the CDR3 is TGTGCCAGCAGCGTGGGGCAGAACATCTACAATGAGCAGTTCTTC. Translation gives CASSVGQNIYNEQFF.

This chain links TRBV4-3 with TRBJ1-1; a weak D match, TRBD1 (5 bases). Trimming pared 4 bases from V and 0 bases from J, leaving 6 bases between. Germline V CDR1 and CDR2: LGHNA, YSLEER. The CDR3 has 13 amino acids. The DNA for the CDR3 is TGCGCCAGCAGCCCGACAGTGAACACTGAAGCTTTCTTT. This translates into CASSPTVNTEAFF.

The CDR3: CASSLLGGAYEQYF. CDR3 DNA sequence: TGTGCCAGCAGCCTCCTCGGGGGGGCGTACGAGCAGTACTTC. J is TRBJ2-7 and V is TRBV27; 8 nucleotides agree with TRBD2. This CDR3 spans 14 amino acids. V gave up 6 bases and J gave up 4 bases; unmatched junction bases: 8. Germline V gene sequence: CDR1 MNHEY, CDR2 SMNVEV (reference sequence).

This clone was seen once. The chain carries TRBV5-6 and TRBJ1-6; D remains unclear. CDR1 is SGHDT and CDR2 is YYEEEE in the germline V gene. The ends were cut back, 2 bases at V and 3 bases at J, with 9 bases in the middle. The length of the CDR3 is 15 residues. CDR3 in amino acids: CASSFSSHYNSPLHF. In nucleotides, the CDR3 is TGTGCCAGCAGCTTTTCCAGTCACTATAATTCACCCCTCCACTTT.

J is TRBJ1-5 and V is TRBV7-2; perhaps TRBD1 as D (5 bases). CDR1 and CDR2 from the germline V gene are SGHTA and FQGNSA. The V end was cut by 1 base, the J end by 7 bases, with 11 bases between. The CDR3 runs 14 residues. DNA for the CDR3: TGTGCCAGCAGCTTAGGCGGGGGGTACCAGCCCCAGCATTTT. Its protein is CASSLGGGYQPQHF.

The chain employs TRBV9 and TRBJ1-2, with 8 bases aligning to TRBD1. Germline values: CDR1 SGDLS, CDR2 YYNGEE. The V segment lost 7 bases and the J segment 2 bases; nucleotides outside the gene matches: 7. The CDR3 extends over 14 amino acids. CDR3 nucleotides: TGTGCCAGCTTTGGCAGGGGGCGCAACTATGGCTACACCTTC. Its translation: CASFGRGRNYGYTF.

The V and J genes are TRBV18 and TRBJ2-7, with TRBD1 identical over 7 bases. The V gene end was trimmed by 4 bases and the J gene end by 5 bases; junction bases not matched to a gene: 5. Per the germline V gene, CDR1 is KGHSH and CDR2 is LQKENI. This CDR3 is built from 13 residues. The DNA for the CDR3 is TGTGCCAGCTCACGCGACAGGGAAAACGAGCAGTACTTC. Protein sequence: CASSRDRENEQYF.

The rearrangement uses TRBV9 and TRBJ1-4; D call uncertain. From germline, CDR1 is SGDLS and CDR2 YYNGEE. The CDR3 contains 15 residues. Trimming took 3 bases from V and 8 from J, leaving 17 bases between them. DNA for the CDR3: TGTGCCAGCAGCGCCGGGGTAGGGAGAAAGGAAAAACTGTTTTTT. Translating gives CASSAGVGRKEKLFF.